These 14 T cell receptor beta chains were sequenced from one sample in a study of CD8 T cells in Susac syndrome. The RNA, about 0.45 to 1 ug, was put through reverse transcription using random hexamers. TCRdb processed the immunoSEQ multiplex PCR reads anew with MiXCR; each CDR3 protein has one entry. The table lists about 160,000 distinct CDR3 sequences, less than 95% of them singletons. Material for sequencing was CD4+ T cells from PBMCs. These receptors were obtained from a human donor with multiple sclerosis.

This chain joins TRBV18 and TRBJ2-1; perhaps TRBD2 as D (7 bases). Deletions cut 0 bases from V and 9 bases from J, with 21 bases between. Germline V gene sequence: CDR1 KGHSH, CDR2 LQKENI. The CDR3 contains 17 residues. CDR3 in DNA: TGTGCCAGCTCACCACCGGGGGCGGGAGAGAGGGGCACTGAGCAGTTCTTC. This sequence encodes CASSPPGAGERGTEQFF.

The chain carries TRBV11-1 and TRBJ1-1, with a tentative D call TRBD1 (5 bases). This CDR3 contains 13 residues. The ends were cut back, 4 bases at V and 1 base at J, with 7 bases in the middle. Germline CDR1 reads SGHAT; CDR2 reads FQDESV (reference sequence). The CDR3 nucleotides are TGTGCCAGCAGCTGGGGGGGGAACACTGAAGCTTTCTTT. Its translation: CASSWGGNTEAFF.

The rearrangement links TRBV12-3 or TRBV12-4 to TRBJ2-1; 13 bases map to TRBD2. This CDR3 region has 15 residues. The junction had 12 bases not matched to a gene; V was cut back by 10 bases and J by 9 bases. For the CDR3, the DNA is TGTGCCACCGTATGGACTAGCGGGAGAACAAGTGAGCAGTTCTTC. Translated: CATVWTSGRTSEQFF.

This rearrangement joins TRBV12-5 to TRBJ1-1; possibly TRBD1 for D (5 bases). V lost 6 bases, J lost 0 bases, and 8 bases lay in between. CDR1 is LGHNT and CDR2 is FRNRAP in the germline V gene. The CDR3 totals 13 residues. The CDR3 loop is CASGTAMNTEAFF. CDR3 DNA: TGTGCTAGTGGGACAGCCATGAACACTGAAGCTTTCTTT.

This clonotype was seen only once. The chain has TRBV14 and TRBJ1-5; no clear D. The CDR3 contains 15 residues. CDR1 is SGHDN and CDR2 is FVKESK in the germline V gene. Trimming pared 4 bases from V and 2 bases from J, leaving 12 bases between. The CDR3 loop reads CASSPGGRGNQPQHF. DNA for the CDR3: TGTGCCAGCAGCCCGGGAGGGCGCGGCAATCAGCCCCAGCATTTT.

The chain is built from TRBV27 and TRBJ2-1; TRBD2 might be the D (6 bases). Germline CDR1 reads MNHEY; CDR2 reads SMNVEV (reference sequence). This CDR3 has 14 residues. Trimming removed 5 bases from V and 7 bases from J, with 15 bases in between. In nucleotides, the CDR3 is TGTGCCAGCAGTGGGACTCCGAGAAGAAATGAGCAGTTCTTC. As protein: CASSGTPRRNEQFF.

This clonotype was seen just once. The CDR3 reads CASSSPRGVRTEAFF. The CDR3 nucleotides read TGTGCCAGCAGTTCCCCCCGGGGGGTAAGAACTGAAGCTTTCTTT. The gene calls are TRBV6-5 and TRBJ1-1; D perhaps matches TRBD1 (5 bases). Between the trimmed V and J ends, which lost 4 bases and 5 bases, there was a span of 17 bases. This CDR3 region has 15 residues. The V gene's germline CDR1 is MNHEY and CDR2 SVGAGI.

The CDR3 reads CASSSIRGTGRSYEQYF. CDR3 in DNA: TGTGCCAGCAGCTCTATTCGGGGGACAGGGCGATCCTACGAGCAGTACTTC. The chain employs TRBV11-2 and TRBJ2-7, with TRBD1 matching over 9 bases. V gave up 4 bases and J gave up 1 base; unmatched junction bases: 11. This CDR3 contains 17 residues. CDR1 and CDR2 from the germline V gene are SGHAT and FQNNGV.

The chain joins TRBV30 to TRBJ2-4, with 9 nucleotides matching TRBD2. The CDR3 is made up of 15 amino acids. The V gene end was trimmed by 3 bases and the J gene end by 3 bases; junction bases not matched to a gene: 6. CDR1 and CDR2 from the germline V gene are GTSNPN and SVGIG (reference sequence). The CDR3 spells CAWRDQLAGKNIQYF. The CDR3 DNA is TGTGCCTGGAGGGACCAACTAGCGGGCAAAAACATTCAGTACTTC.

The chain has TRBV18 and TRBJ1-1; D might be TRBD1 (6 bases). This CDR3 spans 14 amino acids. Deletions cut 3 bases from V and 4 bases from J, with 12 bases between. Germline values: CDR1 KGHSH, CDR2 LQKENI. CDR3: CASSPWQGSTEAFF. CDR3 nucleotides: TGTGCCAGCTCACCCTGGCAGGGGAGCACTGAAGCTTTCTTT.

The rearrangement joins TRBV12-3 or TRBV12-4 to TRBJ1-2; D is possibly TRBD1 (6 bases). Deletions cut 2 bases from V and 8 bases from J, with 18 bases between. The CDR3 totals 15 residues. CDR3 loop: CASSLWSGEGYGYTF. The CDR3 bases are TGTGCCAGCAGTTTATGGTCAGGGGAAGGCTACGGCTACACCTTC.

The chain has TRBV7-9 and TRBJ1-1; no firm D call. Germline-derived CDR1 and CDR2 are SEHNR and FQNEAQ (reference sequence). The V end lost 1 base, the J end lost 5 bases, and 14 bases lay between the germline ends. The CDR3 contains 15 residues. Here the CDR3 reads CASSLVAGKGTEAFF. The CDR3 bases are TGTGCCAGCAGCTTAGTGGCGGGCAAAGGGACTGAAGCTTTCTTT.

The V and J genes are TRBV20-1 and TRBJ1-3; 7 nucleotides line up with TRBD1. The CDR3 consists of 16 residues. V lost 6 bases and J lost 0; bases outside the gene matches: 11. Germline V gives CDR1 DFQATT, CDR2 SNEGSKA (reference sequence). The CDR3 loop is CSARSWTGNSGNTIYF. In nucleotides, the CDR3 is TGCAGTGCAAGGTCCTGGACAGGCAACTCTGGAAACACCATATATTTT.

The chain is built from TRBV6-6 and TRBJ2-1, with a possible D match to TRBD2 (6 bases). The CDR3 contains 15 residues. Germline lookup yields CDR1 MNHNY and CDR2 SVGAGI (reference sequence). V was shortened by 6 bases and J by 5 bases, with 17 bases between the two germline ends. The CDR3 spells CASSRGSGRNNEQFF. The CDR3 DNA is TGTGCCAGCAGCCGCGGTAGCGGCCGGAACAATGAGCAGTTCTTC.